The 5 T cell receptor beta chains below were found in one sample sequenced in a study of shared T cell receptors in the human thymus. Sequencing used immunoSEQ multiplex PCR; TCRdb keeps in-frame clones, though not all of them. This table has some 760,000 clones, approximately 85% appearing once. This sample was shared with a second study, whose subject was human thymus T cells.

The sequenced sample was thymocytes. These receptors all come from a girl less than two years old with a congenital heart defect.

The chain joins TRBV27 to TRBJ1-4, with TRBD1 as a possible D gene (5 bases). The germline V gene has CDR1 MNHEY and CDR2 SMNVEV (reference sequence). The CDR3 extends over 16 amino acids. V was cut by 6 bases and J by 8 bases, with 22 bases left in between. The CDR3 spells CASRAQPGRVEEKLFF. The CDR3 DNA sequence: TGTGCCAGCAGGGCCCAACCCGGCAGGGTCGAAGAAAAACTGTTTTTT.

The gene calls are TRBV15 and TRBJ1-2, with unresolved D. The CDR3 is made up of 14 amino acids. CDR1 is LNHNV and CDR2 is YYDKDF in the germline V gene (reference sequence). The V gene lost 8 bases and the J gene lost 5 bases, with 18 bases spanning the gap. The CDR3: CATRQRGTVYGYTF. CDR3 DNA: TGTGCCACCCGCCAGAGAGGAACGGTTTATGGCTACACCTTC.

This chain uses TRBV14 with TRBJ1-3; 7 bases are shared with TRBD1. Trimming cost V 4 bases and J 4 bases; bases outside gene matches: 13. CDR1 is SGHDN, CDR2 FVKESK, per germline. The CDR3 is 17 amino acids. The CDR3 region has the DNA TGTGCCAGCAGCCCCCCCGGAGGGGGCGCAGGAGGAAACACCATATATTTT. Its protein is CASSPPGGGAGGNTIYF.

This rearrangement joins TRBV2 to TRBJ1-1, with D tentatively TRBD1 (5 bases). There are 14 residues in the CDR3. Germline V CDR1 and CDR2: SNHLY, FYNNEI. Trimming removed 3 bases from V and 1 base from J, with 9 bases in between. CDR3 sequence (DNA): TGTGCCAGCAGTGATGAACAGGAGAACACTGAAGCTTTCTTT. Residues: CASSDEQENTEAFF.

The CDR3 nucleotides are TGTGCCAGCAGCTTAGCGGTGCTTGGGGGCATGAACACTGAAGCTTTCTTT. Its translation is CASSLAVLGGMNTEAFF. The chain links TRBV7-9 to TRBJ1-1, with D maybe TRBD1 (6 bases). This CDR3 is built from 17 residues. CDR1 SEHNR and CDR2 FQNEAQ come from the germline V gene (reference sequence). Trimming took 0 bases from V and 0 from J, leaving 14 bases between them. Drawing the rest from reference TRBV7-9 and TRBJ1-1, the complete variable domain is DTGVSQNPRHKITKRGQNVTFRCDPISEHNRLYWYRQTLGQGPEFLTYFQNEAQLEKSRLLSDRFSAERPKGSFSTLEIQRTEQGDSAMYLCASSLAVLGGMNTEAFFGQGTRLTVV.